The clone carrying this T cell receptor beta chain was seen a few times. There are 15 residues in the CDR3. V was shortened by 5 bases and J by 11 bases, with 24 bases between the two germline ends. CDR1 is SGHAT, CDR2 FQNNGV, per germline. Semi-nested PCR with Nested Universal Primer A followed constant-region reverse priming of full-length variable regions. Using its own MiXCR run on the 5' RACE reads, TCRdb lists one record per CDR3 protein. The data show tens of thousands of distinct CDR3 sequences, with about 25% seen just once and about 3.7% held by the top ten. What was sequenced was naive CD4+ T cells sorted from a lymph node. Subset denoted: naive CD4+ T cells, CD4+CD45RA+CD25-. This sequence was found in a female donor with breast cancer. The chain employs TRBV11-2 and TRBJ1-1, with D perhaps matching TRBD1 (6 bases). The CDR3 region has the DNA TGTGCCAGCAGCCCAAGACAGGCATCATCGGTGATGGCTTTCTTT. Residues: CASSPRQASSVMAFF.